This TCR beta chain stems from a study of CD8 T cells in ankylosing spondylitis. MiXCR, run by TCRdb on the 5' RACE reads, gives a single entry per CDR3 protein. The sample holds fewer than 500,000 distinct CDR3 sequences, under 25% seen once. The CDR3 totals 19 residues. Losses at the gene ends were 5 bases for V and 2 bases for J; bases not matched to a gene: 14. Germline V lookup: CDR1 MNHEY, CDR2 SMNVEV (reference sequence). Findings of the study overall: Earlier literature documents some of the motif variants in reactive arthritis synovial fluid and blood. Apparently characteristic of ankylosing spondylitis blood was a TCR beta motif (under ten highly homologous variants).

On this clonotype itself: Antigen specificity is unknown.

The source is a male donor with ankylosing spondylitis. Sequenced: blood, either unsorted or a sorted T cell fraction (not recorded which). This rearrangement joins TRBV27 to TRBJ2-1, with 11 bases matching TRBD2. CDR3 DNA sequence: TGTGCCAGCAGTGGCGGTAGCGGGAGGGAAAGGGGCACCTACAATGAGCAGTTCTTC. Protein product: CASSGGSGRERGTYNEQFF.